This T cell receptor beta chain is drawn from a study of T cell changes during pregnancy in multiple sclerosis. This clone has a handful of counts. The table came from immunoSEQ multiplex PCR; TCRdb's copy has only in-frame clones and leaves some out. The table lists roughly 57,000 clones, around nine tenths of them singletons. This CDR3 is 15 amino acids long. Losses at the gene ends were 1 base for V and 5 bases for J; bases not matched to a gene: 5. Germline CDR1 and CDR2: LGHNA and YSLEER. The sample was CD8+ T cells from peripheral blood mononuclear cells, taken before pregnancy. The receptor's source is a female donor with multiple sclerosis, enrolled in a pregnancy study. This chain connects TRBV4-3 to TRBJ2-3, with 8 bases identical to TRBD2. The CDR3 DNA follows: TGCGCCAGCAGCCAAGCCGCGGGGGGCCGAGATACGCAGTATTTT. Translated, it gives CASSQAAGGRDTQYF.